These 3 T cell receptor beta chains were sequenced from one sample in a study of blood T cells in healthy people across ages. It was with a sample-barcoded 5' primer and a J-beta primer mix that a second PCR of about 6 to 12 cycles was run. One entry per CDR3 protein results from TCRdb running MiXCR on the 5' RACE reads. The repertoire includes roughly 1,500,000 distinct CDR3 sequences, approximately 32% of them detected once, and over 9% sits in the top ten. Material for sequencing was blood. Every receptor here comes from a woman aged 30 to 39 in good health.

A few counts support this clonotype. The genes are TRBV20-1 and TRBJ2-3; 10 bases map to TRBD2. The V and J ends lost 0 bases and 4 bases, in that order; junction bases with no gene match: 7. Germline lookup yields CDR1 DFQATT and CDR2 SNEGSKA (reference sequence). The CDR3 consists of 16 residues. CDR3 DNA sequence: TGCAGTGCTAGAGATCACCTAGCGGGGGTCGCAGATACGCAGTATTTT. Amino acid sequence: CSARDHLAGVADTQYF.

The chain is built from TRBV5-6 and TRBJ1-2; perhaps TRBD1 as D (6 bases). V was cut by 1 base and J by 8 bases, with 12 bases left in between. The CDR3 contains 13 residues. The germline CDR1 and CDR2 sequences are SGHDT and YYEEEE. CDR3 nucleotide sequence: TGTGCCAGCAGCTTGTTACAGGGAGGCGGCTACACCTTC. Protein: CASSLLQGGGYTF.

This clonotype was seen a few times. The chain joins TRBV10-3 to TRBJ2-5; D possibly corresponds to TRBD1 (6 bases). Trimming removed 3 bases at V and 7 bases at J, with 18 bases between. This CDR3 spans 15 amino acids. Germline loops: CDR1 ENHRY, CDR2 SYGVKD. The CDR3 protein is CAISEEALGGGTQYF. The DNA for the CDR3 is TGTGCCATCAGTGAAGAAGCGTTAGGGGGTGGGACCCAGTACTTC.